This T cell receptor beta chain was captured by sequencing in a study of blood T cell repertoires in COVID-19. Study as a whole: Italy, Spain and the United States were the sources of the convalescent and acute COVID-19 samples.

CDR3 length equals 17 residues. J lost 3 bases, V lost 3 bases, and 13 bases had no gene match. Clones were read by immunoSEQ multiplex PCR, and TCRdb kept only the in-frame ones, dropping some. Found here are 95,000 to 110,000 clones, roughly 90% of them singletons; the top ten hold 4.9%. The V call is TRBV6-7, the J call TRBJ2-5; 7 nucleotides align to TRBD2. TRBV6-7 is designated an ORF whose function remains uncertain. The TCR sequence derives from a man aged 40-55 years with active or convalescent COVID-19. Source material: peripheral blood. The CDR3 nucleotides read TGTGCCAGCAGTTATATTGGGGCGGGAGTGGTTAAAGAGACCCAGTACTTC. Protein product: CASSYIGAGVVKETQYF.